Detailed here is one T cell receptor (beta chain). Its antigen is unidentified. TCRdb's table, derived via immunoSEQ multiplex PCR, lists solely in-frame clones and lacks some. The sample yields 95,000 to 150,000 clones, under 90% seen once. The data are from a study of T cell responses to AZD1222 COVID-19 vaccine. Study-level points and caveats: Reports say nearly half of spike-specific TCRs go after unmutated variant regions. Spike was spanned by vaccine-associated CD4 TCRs, which were dominant at 160-218 and 743-854. Vaccination with two AZD1222 doses was followed by a rise in Spike-specific TCR breadth and depth. Most donors were white British and more were female, and clonal diversity was possibly underestimated.

V lost 7 bases and J 8 bases, leaving 26 bases between the germline ends. The CDR3 contains 16 residues. CDR1 is MDHEN, CDR2 SYDVKM, per germline. The sequence derives from an adult in good health. The sequences come from peripheral blood, collected on day 0 of AZD1222 vaccination. This chain joins TRBV28 and TRBJ1-2, with D possibly being TRBD1 (5 bases). CDR3 protein: CASIPGGGVTLTGYTF. The CDR3 DNA reads as TGTGCCAGCATCCCTGGGGGGGGTGTAACCCTTACGGGCTACACCTTC.